In its sample, the clone carrying this T cell receptor beta chain was seen once. The data derive from a study of siplizumab effects on memory and regulatory T cells. The method was immunoSEQ multiplex PCR; TCRdb's version includes in-frame clones alone and lacks a portion of them. The data contain fewer than 120,000 clones, roughly 92% of them singletons. The ends were cut back, 1 base at V and 3 bases at J, with 13 bases in the middle. The germline gives CDR1 SGHAT, CDR2 FQNNGV. CDR3 length equals 15 residues. Source material: CD4+ T cells sorted from blood. The TCR comes from a human donor in good health. The genes are TRBV11-2 and TRBJ2-7, with a possible D match to TRBD2 (5 bases). DNA of the CDR3: TGTGCCAGCAGCTTAGCACGGGATTCAGTCTACGAGCAGTACTTC. It translates to CASSLARDSVYEQYF.